The clone carrying this T cell receptor beta chain was seen just once. Its antigen is not identified. Trimming cost V 4 bases and J 8 bases; bases outside gene matches: 13. The V gene's germline CDR1 is SGHDT and CDR2 YYEEEE. The CDR3 is 17 residues long. Sequenced by immunoSEQ multiplex PCR; TCRdb stores in-frame clones only, minus some. The repertoire holds around 110,000 clones, with roughly 94% as singletons. These data are taken from a study of siplizumab effects on memory and regulatory T cells. Study-wide results and limits: Confirmatory evidence of suppressive function in proliferating siplizumab-culture Tregs was not obtained. Memory T cells appeared less diverse than naive cells, which seemed to contribute substantially to alloresponse.

The chain links TRBV5-6 to TRBJ1-6; TRBD1 agrees at 9 bases. The source is a human donor in good health. Sequencing was done on a sample of non-Treg CD4+ T cells sorted from blood. CDR3 in amino acids: CASSPRQGGFRHSPLHF. CDR3 DNA: TGTGCCAGCAGCCCGAGACAGGGGGGGTTCAGGCATTCACCCCTCCACTTT.